These T cell receptor beta chains were read from a single sample in a study of blood T cell repertoires in COVID-19. Assay used: immunoSEQ multiplex PCR; TCRdb lists only in-frame clones, some missing. The top ten hold less than 9% of the sample, which has about 360,000 clones, 80% to 90% seen once. The sequencing input was peripheral blood. These receptor sequences come from a woman aged 55-69 years with COVID-19, enrolled during active disease. The CDR3 runs from the conserved cysteine through the conserved F or W.

TRBV3-1/TRBV3-2 | CASSQDRAGKYF
TRBV7-9 | CASSLRGRGSSYNEQFF
TRBV6-5 | CASTPRGSKRDTQYF
TRBV5-1 | CASSEIGNEQFF
TRBV4-1 | CARNQGGTTYEQYF
TRBV7-2 | CASSLRSGFNSGNTIYF
TRBV7-2 | CASSLGAGGELFF
TRBV7-6 | CASSLAPGQETYEQYF
TRBV7-7 | CASSLVPGETQYF
TRBV27 | CASSLKPGNTIYF
TRBV9 | CASSASSGLVEATQYF
TRBV9 | CASSPEGGGMNTEAFF
TRBV18 | CASSPRQTDTQYF
TRBV11-2 | CASSSRGFDNSPLHF
TRBV24-1 | CATSDSSGQGFYGYTF
TRBV10-3 | CAISNTYEQYF
TRBV6-1 | CASSEAGTRNGELFF
TRBV19 | CASSVLAESTDTQYF
TRBV2 | CASHRDREYEQYF